These 15 T cell receptor beta chains were all obtained from the same sample, sequenced in a study of spatial heterogeneity in lung cancer. Via MiXCR, TCRdb re-called the 5' RACE reads, giving one row per CDR3 protein. The sample lists about 120,000 distinct CDR3 sequences, 12% occurring once. As to time point: blood at routine non-recurrence follow-up after resection. Researchers sequenced whole RNA taken from tumor, nontumor lung or frozen PBMC without sorting. Sequenced here: PBMCs, sampled at follow-up. All receptors come from a male donor with early-stage non-small cell lung cancer.

This clonotype was counted only a few times. This chain joins TRBV5-4 and TRBJ2-7, with 9 bases matching TRBD1. Germline V CDR1 and CDR2: SGHNT, YYREEE (reference sequence). This CDR3 is built from 16 residues. Losses at the gene ends were 4 bases for V and 3 bases for J; bases not matched to a gene: 11. The CDR3 DNA is TGTGCCAGCAGCGCCGGGACAGGGACCCTCGACTACGAGCAGTACTTC. Protein sequence: CASSAGTGTLDYEQYF.

This clonotype came up a few times. The V and J genes are TRBV19 and TRBJ2-7, with 7 bases matching TRBD1. Germline CDR1 reads LNHDA; CDR2 reads SQIVND (reference sequence). The CDR3 consists of 15 residues. Trimming removed 3 bases from V and 1 base from J; junction bases left unmatched: 6. CDR3 DNA sequence: TGTGCCAGTAGTATGCCGGGACAGCCTTCCTACGAGCAGTACTTC. Protein product: CASSMPGQPSYEQYF.

The J gene is TRBJ2-2, the V gene TRBV5-4; TRBD2 aligns across 7 bases. CDR3 length equals 13 residues. The germline V gene has CDR1 SGHNT and CDR2 YYREEE (reference sequence). Trimming at V came to 7 bases and at J to 2 bases, leaving 2 bases not matched to a gene. The CDR3 DNA is TGTGCCAGCGGGGGGGACAACACCGGGGAGCTGTTTTTT. This translates into CASGGDNTGELFF. Based on the CDR3 plus reference TRBV5-4 and TRBJ2-2, the full variable domain is ETGVTQSPTHLIKTRGQQVTLRCSSQSGHNTVSWYQQALGQGPQFIFQYYREEENGRGNFPPRFSGLQFPNYSSELNVNALELDDSALYLCASGGDNTGELFFGEGSRLTVL.

The rearrangement links TRBV7-9 to TRBJ1-4, with unresolved D. Deletions cut 5 bases from V and 10 bases from J, with 20 bases between. Germline CDR1 is SEHNR and CDR2 is FQNEAQ (reference sequence). CDR3 length: 15 residues. In nucleotides, the CDR3 is TGTGCCAGCAGCCCGGCGACAATGAGGGAGGCAAAACTGTTTTTT. This sequence encodes CASSPATMREAKLFF.

The CDR3 protein is CASSRGDREQYF. DNA for the CDR3: TGTGCCAGCAGCCGCGGGGACCGCGAGCAGTACTTC. The chain has TRBV3-1 and TRBJ2-7, with D possibly being TRBD2 (6 bases). Germline lookup yields CDR1 LGHDT and CDR2 YNNKEL (reference sequence). Trimming took off 4 bases at V and 6 bases at J, with 10 bases between the two ends. The CDR3 covers 12 residues.

This clonotype was observed many times. The CDR3 region has the DNA TGCGCCAGCAGCTTGGCGGGACAGGGGAACACTGAAGCTTTCTTT. Amino acids: CASSLAGQGNTEAFF. This chain joins TRBV5-1 and TRBJ1-1, with 9 bases that match TRBD1. J was trimmed by 1 base and V by 0 bases; bases with no gene match: 1. Germline V CDR1 and CDR2: SGHRS, YFSETQ. The CDR3 is 15 residues long.

The rearrangement uses TRBV5-6 and TRBJ2-5, with D unclear. From germline, CDR1 is SGHDT and CDR2 YYEEEE. Between the trimmed V and J ends, which lost 0 bases and 6 bases, there was a span of 9 bases. The CDR3 covers 13 residues. The CDR3 sequence: CASSLGRDQTQYF. The CDR3 DNA reads as TGTGCCAGCAGCTTGGGGCGAGACCAGACCCAGTACTTC.

This clonotype was seen more than once but under ten times. The chain has TRBV7-2 and TRBJ2-1; TRBD2 matches 10 bases. CDR3 length: 16 amino acids. CDR1 and CDR2 (germline): SGHTA, FQGNSA. V gave up 5 bases and J gave up 7 bases; unmatched junction bases: 11. The CDR3 spells CASSPVSGGIGNEQFF. Written as DNA, the CDR3 is TGTGCCAGCAGCCCTGTTAGCGGGGGGATCGGTAATGAGCAGTTCTTC.

This clonotype was observed a handful of times. V is TRBV30 and J is TRBJ2-5; D is unresolved. The CDR3 totals 15 residues. CDR1 GTSNPN and CDR2 SVGIG come from the germline V gene (reference sequence). The ends were cut back, 2 bases at V and 0 bases at J, with 13 bases in the middle. CDR3 nucleotide sequence: TGTGCCTGGAGTTTTCCTGACTGGTACCAAGAGACCCAGTACTTC. This translates into CAWSFPDWYQETQYF. Combining the CDR3 with reference TRBV30 and TRBJ2-5 gives the whole variable domain SQTIHQWPATLVQPVGSPLSLECTVEGTSNPNLYWYRQAAGRGLQLLFYSVGIGQISSEVPQNLSASRPQDRQFILSSKKLLLSDSGFYLCAWSFPDWYQETQYFGPGTRLLVL.

This clonotype was counted many times. The chain employs TRBV11-1 and TRBJ2-1; the D gene is possibly TRBD2 (6 bases). The CDR3 runs 15 residues. The V end was cut by 3 bases, the J end by 4 bases, with 13 bases between. Germline V gene data show CDR1 as SGHAT and CDR2 as FQDESV (reference sequence). The CDR3 region is CASSLEGSAYNEQFF. As DNA, the CDR3 is TGTGCCAGCAGCTTGGAGGGCTCAGCTTACAATGAGCAGTTCTTC.

V gene TRBV24-1 combines with J gene TRBJ2-1; 9 bases are a match to TRBD2. V was clipped by 4 bases and J by 5 bases; unmatched bases: 8. The CDR3 loop spans 16 amino acids. Germline V lookup: CDR1 KGHDR, CDR2 SFDVKD. The CDR3 spells CATSEGAAGGNNEQFF. For the CDR3, the DNA is TGTGCCACCAGTGAAGGGGCAGCGGGGGGCAACAATGAGCAGTTCTTC.

The count of this clonotype is one. V gene TRBV12-3 or TRBV12-4 combines with J gene TRBJ2-7; perhaps D is TRBD1 or TRBD2 (5 bases each). There are 14 residues in the CDR3. Trimming took 11 bases from V and 6 from J, leaving 23 bases between them. CDR3 loop: CASERGTKTSEQYF. The CDR3 DNA is TGTGCCTCAGAGAGGGGAACCAAAACCTCCGAGCAGTACTTC.

This chain connects TRBV5-1 to TRBJ2-5; 10 bases align to TRBD2. This CDR3 region has 16 residues. The germline gives CDR1 SGHRS, CDR2 YFSETQ. Trimming at V came to 4 bases and at J to 1 base, leaving 7 bases not matched to a gene. CDR3 in amino acids: CASSRRTSGSQETQYF. CDR3 sequence (DNA): TGCGCCAGCAGCCGGCGGACTAGCGGATCCCAAGAGACCCAGTACTTC.

This clonotype showed up many times. This chain connects TRBV5-1 to TRBJ2-5, with 11 nucleotides matching TRBD2. Germline trimming cut 0 bases from V and 2 bases from J; bases unmatched to any gene: 6. Germline V gene lookup returns CDR1 SGHRS and CDR2 YFSETQ. This CDR3 spans 17 amino acids. The CDR3 coding sequence is TGCGCCAGCAGCTTGGCCCTAGCGGGGGGTCCTCAAGAGACCCAGTACTTC. Its protein is CASSLALAGGPQETQYF.

This chain links TRBV28 with TRBJ2-7; possibly TRBD1 or TRBD2 for D (5 bases each). The germline V gene encodes CDR1 MDHEN and CDR2 SYDVKM. The CDR3 spans 13 residues. Trimming removed 6 bases from V and 5 bases from J, with 14 bases in between. CDR3 sequence: CASRPDGTDEQYF. The CDR3 nucleotides are TGTGCCAGCAGACCGGACGGGACGGACGAGCAGTACTTC.